Listed here are 2 T cell receptor beta chains from one sample, sequenced in a study of blood T cell repertoires in COVID-19. Some clones are missing from TCRdb's copy, which holds only in-frame ones; the method was immunoSEQ multiplex PCR. The sample contains about 160,000 clones, roughly 84% of which appear only once. Sequencing was performed on peripheral blood. The receptors derive from an elderly woman with active or convalescent COVID-19.

This clone was seen a single time. This chain joins TRBV19 and TRBJ1-3, with D unresolved. V gave up 9 bases and J gave up 4 bases, with 19 bases separating them. CDR1 and CDR2 (germline): LNHDA, SQIVND (reference sequence). The CDR3 sequence is 15 residues long. This chain's CDR3 is CASSIGVMLGNTIYF. The CDR3 coding sequence is TGTGCCAGCAGCATCGGGGTAATGTTAGGAAACACCATATATTTT. Filled out from reference TRBV19 and TRBJ1-3, the complete variable domain reads DGGITQSPKYLFRKEGQNVTLSCEQNLNHDAMYWYRQDPGQGLRLIYYSQIVNDFQKGDIAEGYSVSREKKESFPLTVTSAQKNPTAFYLCASSIGVMLGNTIYFGEGSWLTVV.

This chain joins TRBV19 and TRBJ1-4; 8 bases match TRBD1. This CDR3 is built from 17 residues. With 5 bases clipped from V and 6 bases from J, the junction kept 14 bases outside the gene matches. Per germline, CDR1 LNHDA and CDR2 SQIVND (reference sequence). The CDR3 DNA reads TGTGCCAGTAGTGCGCAAGCCCGGACAGGGAAACATGAAAAACTGTTTTTT. It is translated as CASSAQARTGKHEKLFF.